A selection of T cell receptor beta chains follows, all from one sample in a study of blood T cell repertoires in COVID-19. Data came from immunoSEQ multiplex PCR; TCRdb stores just in-frame clones and leaves some out. The sample shows over 200,000 clones, roughly 79% of them seen only once. The sequenced sample was PBMCs or T cells enriched from blood (not recorded which). These receptors were obtained from a woman aged 45 to 65 with acute COVID-19. Each CDR3 is given with its conserved first and last residue. The order of the fields is clone size, V gene, D gene, CDR3 length, J gene, CDR3 protein, CDR3 DNA. The D gene is left open where the match is weak. Size is omitted from some rows. Given values are once, few, many or a class for expanded clones.

clone size: NA
V gene: TRBV5-6
D gene: NA
CDR3 length: 16
J gene: TRBJ2-2
CDR3 protein: CASSPAPTSSTGELFF
CDR3 DNA: TGTGCCAGCAGCCCCGCCCCGACTAGTTCCACCGGGGAGCTGTTTTTT

clone size: once
V gene: TRBV19
D gene: NA
CDR3 length: 11
J gene: TRBJ2-5
CDR3 protein: CASSMRETQYF
CDR3 DNA: TGTGCCAGTAGTATGAGGGAGACCCAGTACTTC

clone size: NA
V gene: TRBV18
D gene: TRBD1
CDR3 length: 14
J gene: TRBJ2-5
CDR3 protein: CASSSRTGRETQYF
CDR3 DNA: TGTGCCAGCTCATCGAGGACAGGGCGAGAGACCCAGTACTTC

clone size: NA
V gene: TRBV2
D gene: TRBD1
CDR3 length: 16
J gene: TRBJ2-6
CDR3 protein: CASRGQGVLGANVLTF
CDR3 DNA: TGTGCCAGCAGAGGACAGGGGGTTTTGGGGGCCAACGTCCTGACTTTC

clone size: few
V gene: TRBV7-6
D gene: NA
CDR3 length: 16
J gene: TRBJ2-3
CDR3 protein: CASSLRYEFSTDTQYF
CDR3 DNA: TGTGCCAGCAGCTTACGGTACGAATTTAGCACAGATACGCAGTATTTT

clone size: NA
V gene: TRBV5-5
D gene: TRBD1
CDR3 length: 14
J gene: TRBJ2-7
CDR3 protein: CASSLDRGVYEQYF
CDR3 DNA: TGTGCCAGCAGCTTGGACAGGGGGGTCTACGAGCAGTACTTC

clone size: NA
V gene: TRBV7-9
D gene: NA
CDR3 length: 16
J gene: TRBJ2-6
CDR3 protein: CASSRLDLVGANVLTF
CDR3 DNA: TGTGCCAGCAGTCGACTCGACCTTGTGGGGGCCAACGTCCTGACTTTC

clone size: NA
V gene: TRBV7-2
D gene: TRBD1
CDR3 length: 18
J gene: TRBJ1-3
CDR3 protein: CASSLVGTGGFSGNTIYF
CDR3 DNA: TGTGCCAGCAGCTTAGTTGGGACAGGCGGCTTCTCTGGAAACACCATATATTTT

clone size: NA
V gene: TRBV7-2
D gene: NA
CDR3 length: 13
J gene: TRBJ2-1
CDR3 protein: CASSNDLGGEQFF
CDR3 DNA: TGTGCCAGCAGCAACGATCTAGGCGGTGAGCAGTTCTTC

clone size: NA
V gene: TRBV6-6
D gene: NA
CDR3 length: 16
J gene: TRBJ1-5
CDR3 protein: CASSYKTDYSNQPQHF
CDR3 DNA: TGTGCCAGCAGTTACAAAACAGATTATAGCAATCAGCCCCAGCATTTT

clone size: NA
V gene: TRBV19
D gene: NA
CDR3 length: 14
J gene: TRBJ1-3
CDR3 protein: CASRSDFSGNTIYF
CDR3 DNA: TGTGCCAGTAGGTCAGACTTCTCTGGAAACACCATATATTTT

clone size: NA
V gene: TRBV18
D gene: TRBD2
CDR3 length: 18
J gene: TRBJ2-2
CDR3 protein: CASSRLPTSGGNTGELFF
CDR3 DNA: TGTGCCAGCTCACGATTACCTACTAGCGGGGGGAACACCGGGGAGCTGTTTTTT

clone size: NA
V gene: TRBV28
D gene: NA
CDR3 length: 13
J gene: TRBJ1-2
CDR3 protein: CASGIPGPYGYTF
CDR3 DNA: TGTGCCAGCGGAATCCCGGGTCCTTATGGCTACACCTTC

clone size: NA
V gene: TRBV11-3
D gene: NA
CDR3 length: 13
J gene: TRBJ1-5
CDR3 protein: CASSQVSNQPQHF
CDR3 DNA: TGTGCCAGCTCGCAGGTTAGCAATCAGCCCCAGCATTTT

clone size: once
V gene: TRBV4-3
D gene: TRBD1
CDR3 length: 15
J gene: TRBJ2-7
CDR3 protein: CASSHRLTGSSEQYF
CDR3 DNA: TGCGCCAGCAGCCATAGGTTGACAGGGTCGAGCGAGCAGTACTTC

clone size: NA
V gene: TRBV30
D gene: TRBD2
CDR3 length: 15
J gene: TRBJ2-5
CDR3 protein: CAWSRGGGPTETQYF
CDR3 DNA: TGTGCCTGGAGTCGGGGGGGAGGGCCTACAGAGACCCAGTACTTC

clone size: NA
V gene: TRBV4-3
D gene: TRBD2
CDR3 length: 17
J gene: TRBJ2-7
CDR3 protein: CASSQELSSGLSYEQYF
CDR3 DNA: TGCGCCAGCAGCCAAGAATTATCTAGCGGGTTGTCCTACGAGCAGTACTTC

clone size: NA
V gene: TRBV27
D gene: NA
CDR3 length: 16
J gene: TRBJ2-7
CDR3 protein: CASRLPSADSSYEQYF
CDR3 DNA: TGTGCCAGCCGACTACCCTCCGCGGATAGCTCCTACGAGCAGTACTTC

clone size: NA
V gene: TRBV9
D gene: NA
CDR3 length: 14
J gene: TRBJ1-5
CDR3 protein: CASSQAGSNQPQHF
CDR3 DNA: TGTGCCAGCAGCCAGGCAGGGAGCAATCAGCCCCAGCATTTT

clone size: NA
V gene: TRBV5-5
D gene: NA
CDR3 length: 12
J gene: TRBJ1-2
CDR3 protein: CASSQGNYGYTF
CDR3 DNA: TGTGCCAGCTCTCAGGGGAACTATGGCTACACCTTC

clone size: NA
V gene: TRBV7-9
D gene: NA
CDR3 length: 14
J gene: TRBJ1-1
CDR3 protein: CASSEQGSGTEAFF
CDR3 DNA: TGTGCCAGCAGCGAACAGGGTTCGGGGACTGAAGCTTTCTTT

clone size: NA
V gene: TRBV6-4
D gene: TRBD2
CDR3 length: 16
J gene: TRBJ2-3
CDR3 protein: CASSDRYGGAGDTQYF
CDR3 DNA: TGTGCCAGCAGTGACCGCTACGGGGGGGCCGGAGATACGCAGTATTTT

clone size: NA
V gene: TRBV7-6
D gene: NA
CDR3 length: 16
J gene: TRBJ2-3
CDR3 protein: CASSLSSGLSADTQYF
CDR3 DNA: TGTGCCAGCAGCTTATCGTCAGGGCTGAGCGCAGATACGCAGTATTTT

clone size: once
V gene: TRBV18
D gene: NA
CDR3 length: 13
J gene: TRBJ2-5
CDR3 protein: CASSRGVEETQYF
CDR3 DNA: TGTGCCAGCTCACGAGGCGTCGAAGAGACCCAGTACTTC

clone size: NA
V gene: TRBV27
D gene: NA
CDR3 length: 14
J gene: TRBJ2-7
CDR3 protein: CASSSRRGAYEQYF
CDR3 DNA: TGTGCCAGCAGCTCTAGACGGGGAGCCTACGAGCAGTACTTC

clone size: NA
V gene: TRBV10-1
D gene: NA
CDR3 length: 16
J gene: TRBJ2-5
CDR3 protein: CASQTGSRAVQETQYF
CDR3 DNA: TGCGCCAGCCAAACCGGCTCCAGGGCCGTCCAAGAGACCCAGTACTTC

clone size: NA
V gene: TRBV29-1
D gene: NA
CDR3 length: 12
J gene: TRBJ1-2
CDR3 protein: CSVEEGVYGYTF
CDR3 DNA: TGCAGCGTTGAAGAAGGGGTCTATGGCTACACCTTC

clone size: NA
V gene: TRBV7-8
D gene: NA
CDR3 length: 17
J gene: TRBJ2-5
CDR3 protein: CASSLVLDSSYQETQYF
CDR3 DNA: TGTGCCAGCAGCTTAGTTTTGGACAGCTCGTACCAAGAGACCCAGTACTTC